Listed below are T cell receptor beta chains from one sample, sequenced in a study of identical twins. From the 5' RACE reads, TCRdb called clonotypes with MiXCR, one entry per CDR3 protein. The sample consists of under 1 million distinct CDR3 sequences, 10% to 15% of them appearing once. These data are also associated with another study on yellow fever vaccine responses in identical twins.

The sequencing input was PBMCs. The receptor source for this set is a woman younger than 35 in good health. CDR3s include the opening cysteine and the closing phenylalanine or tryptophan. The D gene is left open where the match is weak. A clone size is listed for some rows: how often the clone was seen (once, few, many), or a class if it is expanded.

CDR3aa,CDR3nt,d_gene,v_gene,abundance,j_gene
CSARGGGTANSPLHF,TGCAGTGCTAGAGGTGGGGGGACAGCTAATTCACCCCTCCACTTT,TRBD1,TRBV20-1,many,TRBJ1-6
CSVWYNEQFF,TGCAGTGTCTGGTACAATGAGCAGTTCTTC,NA,TRBV20-1,many,TRBJ2-1
CSARNNEQFF,TGCAGTGCTAGAAACAATGAGCAGTTCTTC,NA,TRBV20-1,many,TRBJ2-1
CASSYKSNRENEKLFF,TGTGCCAGCAGTTACAAGTCTAACAGGGAGAATGAAAAACTGTTTTTT,NA,TRBV6-5,few,TRBJ1-4
CASSFPTSGGKSNTGELFF,TGCGCCAGCAGCTTTCCGACTAGCGGGGGCAAATCGAACACCGGGGAGCTGTTTTTT,TRBD2,TRBV5-1,few,TRBJ2-2
CASGLVAGARPGELFF,TGTGCTAGTGGTTTGGTGGCAGGGGCACGCCCCGGGGAGCTGTTTTTT,NA,TRBV12-5,few,TRBJ2-2
CASGLVLSLTSGGEYNEQFF,TGTGCTAGTGGTTTGGTACTGAGTTTGACTAGCGGGGGGGAGTACAATGAGCAGTTCTTC,TRBD2,TRBV12-5,NA,TRBJ2-1
CAIRGRDPHMKQYF,TGTGCCATCCGGGGACGGGACCCGCATATGAAGCAGTACTTC,NA,TRBV10-3,NA,TRBJ2-7
CASSLTSGKYNEQFF,TGTGCCAGCAGTTTGACTAGCGGGAAGTACAATGAGCAGTTCTTC,TRBD2,TRBV12-3/TRBV12-4,many,TRBJ2-1
CAIRSPYIPGYTF,TGTGCCATCAGGTCCCCATATATTCCTGGCTACACCTTC,NA,TRBV10-3,NA,TRBJ1-2
CASIYRGSGYTF,TGTGCCAGCATCTACAGGGGTTCGGGCTACACCTTC,TRBD1,TRBV12-3/TRBV12-4,NA,TRBJ1-2
CASSSAGLRNTEAFF,TGTGCCAGCAGTTCCGCAGGGTTACGAAACACTGAAGCTTTCTTT,NA,TRBV27,few,TRBJ1-1
CAISESPATPGGANVLTF,TGTGCCATCAGTGAGTCTCCCGCCACACCGGGAGGGGCCAACGTCCTGACTTTC,NA,TRBV10-3,NA,TRBJ2-6
CSARDRGANVLTF,TGCAGTGCTAGAGATCGAGGGGCCAACGTCCTGACTTTC,NA,TRBV20-1,few,TRBJ2-6
CASSFLALSTDTQYF,TGTGCCAGCAGCTTTCTAGCGCTTAGCACAGATACGCAGTATTTT,NA,TRBV11-2,few,TRBJ2-3
CASSQDTGITEAFF,TGTGCCAGCAGCCAAGATACGGGGATCACTGAAGCTTTCTTT,NA,TRBV4-2,NA,TRBJ1-1
CSATSRDRGRGDTQYF,TGCAGTGCTACTAGCCGGGACAGGGGGCGTGGAGATACGCAGTATTTT,TRBD1,TRBV20-1,NA,TRBJ2-3
CASSGGTVSYNEQFF,TGTGCCAGCAGTGGCGGGACAGTCTCCTACAATGAGCAGTTCTTC,NA,TRBV25-1,NA,TRBJ2-1
CASSRTLVPGQPQHF,TGCGCCAGCAGCCGGACCCTTGTCCCCGGTCAGCCCCAGCATTTT,NA,TRBV4-1,NA,TRBJ1-5
CASSYSGYGSGGRTGELFF,TGTGCCAGCAGTTACTCGGGATATGGTAGCGGGGGTCGTACCGGGGAGCTGTTTTTT,TRBD2,TRBV6-5,few,TRBJ2-2
CSAPIRVADTQYF,TGCAGTGCCCCAATAAGGGTGGCAGATACGCAGTATTTT,NA,TRBV20-1,NA,TRBJ2-3
CASSYGLGANVLTF,TGTGCCAGCAGTTACGGGCTTGGGGCCAACGTCCTGACTTTC,NA,TRBV6-5,once,TRBJ2-6
CTSSPGLAGVLTIYEQYF,TGTACCAGCAGCCCAGGACTAGCGGGAGTCCTCACGATCTACGAGCAGTACTTC,TRBD2,TRBV3-1,NA,TRBJ2-7
CASSVSGTTSSYEQYF,TGTGCCAGCAGCGTCTCCGGGACTACAAGCTCCTACGAGCAGTACTTC,TRBD2,TRBV7-9,many,TRBJ2-7
CASSGTGSSTPLHF,TGTGCCAGCAGCGGGACAGGGAGTAGTACACCCCTCCACTTT,TRBD1,TRBV2,few,TRBJ1-6
CASSPGLSEAFF,TGTGCCAGCAGCCCAGGGTTATCTGAAGCTTTCTTT,NA,TRBV12-3/TRBV12-4,many,TRBJ1-1
CASSTSTSGQGVSWSSSGANVLTF,TGTGCCAGTAGTACTTCTACATCGGGACAGGGGGTTTCATGGTCAAGTTCTGGGGCCAACGTCCTGACTTTC,TRBD1,TRBV19,NA,TRBJ2-6
CASSQVDGKVSGANVLTF,TGCGCCAGCAGCCAAGTTGACGGTAAGGTCTCTGGGGCCAACGTCCTGACTTTC,NA,TRBV4-1,few,TRBJ2-6
CAISDGRGGSSEETQYF,TGTGCCATCAGTGATGGTCGAGGGGGTAGCAGCGAAGAGACCCAGTACTTC,NA,TRBV10-3,few,TRBJ2-5
CATQRTPQETQYF,TGTGCCACCCAAAGGACACCCCAAGAGACCCAGTACTTC,NA,TRBV19,NA,TRBJ2-5
CASIVTSGHNEQFF,TGTGCCAGCATCGTAACTAGCGGGCACAATGAGCAGTTCTTC,TRBD2,TRBV12-3/TRBV12-4,many,TRBJ2-1
CSALGLHNEQFF,TGCAGTGCCCTCGGACTGCACAATGAGCAGTTCTTC,NA,TRBV20-1,NA,TRBJ2-1
CSVAREGETQYF,TGCAGTGTGGCCCGAGAGGGAGAGACCCAGTACTTC,NA,TRBV20-1,many,TRBJ2-5
CASSPQGAPPIYEQYF,TGTGCCAGCAGTCCTCAGGGGGCGCCCCCCATCTACGAGCAGTACTTC,TRBD1,TRBV6-1,NA,TRBJ2-7
CASSLTTASGTGELFF,TGTGCCAGCAGCTTAACAACGGCTAGCGGGACCGGGGAGCTGTTTTTT,TRBD2,TRBV7-3,few,TRBJ2-2
CASSLGRGGLADYEQYF,TGTGCCAGCAGTTTAGGGAGGGGGGGACTAGCGGACTACGAGCAGTACTTC,TRBD2,TRBV12-3/TRBV12-4,few,TRBJ2-7
CASSPLGTRRDYSNQPQHF,TGTGCCAGCAGCCCCCTAGGAACGCGGCGGGATTATAGCAATCAGCCCCAGCATTTT,NA,TRBV5-5,NA,TRBJ1-5
CASSEGLAYYEQYF,TGTGCCAGCTCTGAGGGACTAGCGTACTACGAGCAGTACTTC,TRBD2,TRBV5-4,NA,TRBJ2-7
CASQRMTGANNSPLHF,TGTGCCTCCCAAAGGATGACAGGGGCTAATAATTCACCCCTCCACTTT,TRBD1,TRBV25-1,NA,TRBJ1-6
CCASTLAGEGTGELFF,TGCTGTGCTAGCACCTTAGCGGGAGAGGGGACCGGGGAGCTGTTTTTT,TRBD2,TRBV20-1,NA,TRBJ2-2
CSVVPGVGNYNEQFF,TGCAGCGTTGTCCCGGGGGTAGGGAACTACAATGAGCAGTTCTTC,NA,TRBV29-1,many,TRBJ2-1
CSVGQGDNYGYTF,TGCAGCGTTGGACAGGGAGATAACTATGGCTACACCTTC,TRBD1,TRBV29-1,NA,TRBJ1-2
CASSSQNTGLGTEAFF,TGTGCCAGCAGCTCGCAAAACACAGGTTTGGGCACTGAAGCTTTCTTT,NA,TRBV7-8,NA,TRBJ1-1
CARGTGDTGELFF,TGTGCCAGAGGGACAGGGGACACCGGGGAGCTGTTTTTT,TRBD1,TRBV6-1,few,TRBJ2-2
CASSLTRTVTDTQYF,TGTGCCAGCAGCCTTACCAGGACTGTCACAGATACGCAGTATTTT,NA,TRBV3-2,NA,TRBJ2-3